This T cell receptor (beta chain) was found in a study of blood T cell repertoires in COVID-19 (dated by TCRdb to 2020 to 2022). Looking at the study overall: Samples from collaborators originated in the United States, Italy and Spain and spanned both the acute and convalescent phases of COVID-19. Nearly every sample came with metadata listing a de-identified subject ID, COVID-19 status, age in years and sex. The repertoires were released in a freely available public database intended as a resource for research on the immune response to SARS-CoV-2. The prospective study material was composed of cDNA or gDNA derived from T cells, B-cell-depleted T cells, or PBMCs. The samples were drawn from the first 160 participants of the ongoing ImmuneRACE study and from 1,200 or so subjects provided by 6 global collaborators. HLA class I and class II types, where available, came from metadata supplied by the sample provider rather than from assay-based typing. Deeply sampled blood TCRbeta repertoires from subjects exposed to, actively infected with, or recovered from COVID-19 were included in the dataset.

The paper as a whole reports these results and caveats: Clinical and demographic metadata were provided uncurated, with the amount varying by source and participant.

The immunoSEQ Assay, a bias-controlled multiplex PCR, was used to amplify TCRbeta CDR3 regions from genomic DNA. Regarding the original processing steps: The number of nucleated cells in each sample was estimated from the amplification of reference gene primers within the assay. To quantify the absolute abundance of each unique TCRbeta CDR3 rearrangement, sequence reads were collapsed and filtered. For each sample, productive Simpson clonality was calculated as the square root of Simpson's diversity index over productive rearrangements. TCRdb obtained this table from immuneACCESS and retained in-frame rearrangements with V and J assigned. These tables miss some clones; where compared with another copy, unresolved V genes account for less than half of the shortfall, and the remainder is unexplained. For V, J and clone size, that table is used; D and trimming come from the DNA. The sample contains hundreds of thousands of clones, roughly nine tenths of them found a single time. Clones ranked in the top ten supply 2.4% of the sample.

The CDR1 and CDR2 encoded by the germline V gene (reference sequence) are LNHDA and SQIVND. Including cysteine and phenylalanine, the CDR3 has 14 amino acids. Only the CDR3 DNA is retained, 42 bases long and in frame from the first base. At the junction V is shortened by 6 bases and J by 0 bases, with 10 bases in between. In the prospective study, participants were roughly 18 to 89 years old, resided in about 25 geographic areas of the United States, and were enrolled through a virtual design. Cohort assignment in the prospective study relied on participant-reported clinical history from a screening survey and a study questionnaire. Recovered participants in ImmuneRACE Cohort 3 were defined by two consecutive negative NP/OP PCR tests, clearance by a healthcare professional, or resolution of symptoms. In the prospective study, whole blood, serum and a nasopharyngeal or oropharyngeal swab were collected from each participant by mobile phlebotomists. Additional blood draws and questionnaires over a roughly two-month period could optionally be provided by prospective study participants. Before DNA extraction, prospective study blood samples were shipped either frozen or at room temperature.

A note on this clone: Its antigen has not been determined. No base quality values were provided; no much bigger clone lies one nucleotide off.

The receptor chain draws on TRBV19 and TRBJ2-3; the D segment could be TRBD2, given 7 matching bases. The sequencing input was PBMCs or T cells enriched from blood (not recorded which). The clonotype was recovered from a young woman who had recovered from COVID-19. The CDR3: CASRGGGSTDTQYF. The DNA sequence is given as TGTGCCAGTAGGGGCGGGGGCAGCACAGATACGCAGTATTTT.